The clone carrying this T cell receptor beta chain was counted only a few times. Treatment denoted: roughly 20 received Ad26.COV2.S at low or high dose, single or two shots; about 5 received placebo; per-sample allocation not given. Following the first vaccine or placebo injection, samples were taken on day 63. This record belongs to a study of Ad26.COV2.S vaccination and SARS-CoV-2 variants. V dropped 1 base and J dropped 3; count of bases not matched to a gene: 5. Germline values: CDR1 SGHAT, CDR2 FQNNGV. The CDR3 runs to 15 residues. The protocol was immunoSEQ multiplex PCR, while the TCRdb copy is restricted to in-frame clones and leaves out a portion. The sample records 410,000 or so clones, about 90% being singletons.

Source: peripheral blood, taken in a trial of Ad26.COV2.S vaccine versus placebo. The TCR comes from a person between 18 and 60 years old who received the Ad26.COV2.S COVID-19 vaccine or a placebo. This chain uses TRBV11-2 with TRBJ2-7; 8 bases are shared with TRBD1. CDR3 residues: CASSLVRTGYYEQYF. Here the CDR3 DNA reads TGTGCCAGCAGCTTAGTCCGGACAGGGTACTACGAGCAGTACTTC.